There are a few counts of the clone carrying this T cell receptor (beta chain). The antigen remains undetermined. Each of the CD4+ naive, central memory, regulatory and stem cell-like memory populations was sorted via CD45RO/CCR7/CD25/CD127/CD95/CD27. Purity exceeding 95% was reached by all sorted populations. The investigators reverse transcribed all of the isolated RNA, so they sequenced expressed TCRB transcripts. Data came from immunoSEQ multiplex PCR; TCRdb stores just in-frame clones and leaves some out. The data hold approximately 270,000 clones, with around 15% observed a single time. These data belong to a study of beta chain features in type 1 diabetes. Across the whole study: Sorted cells from all samples, numbering 100 million to 120 million, were examined. Study-wide results and limits: VDJ junctions sequenced from type 1 diabetes patients showed fewer insertions and more deletions. Moderate but significant shortening of TCRB CDR3s was recorded in all four CD4+ subsets from Type 1 diabetes patients.

The CDR3 is made up of 12 amino acids. Per the germline V gene, CDR1 is LNHNV and CDR2 is YYDKDF (reference sequence). The ends were cut back, 1 base at V and 7 bases at J, with 8 bases in the middle. Material: naive CD4+ T cells from blood. The chain has TRBV15 and TRBJ2-7; D not resolved. This TCR came from a man under 40 with type 1 diabetes. In DNA form, the CDR3 reads TGTGCCACCAGCAGAGCCCAAGCTGAGCAGTACTTC. This translates into CATSRAQAEQYF.